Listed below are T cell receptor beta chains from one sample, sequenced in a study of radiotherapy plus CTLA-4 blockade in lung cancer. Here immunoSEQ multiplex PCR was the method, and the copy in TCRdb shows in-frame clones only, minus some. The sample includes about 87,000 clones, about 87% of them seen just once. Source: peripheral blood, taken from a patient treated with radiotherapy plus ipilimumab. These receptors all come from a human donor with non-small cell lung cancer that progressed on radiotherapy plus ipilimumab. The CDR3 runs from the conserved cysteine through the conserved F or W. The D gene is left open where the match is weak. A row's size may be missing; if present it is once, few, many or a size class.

CDR3 DNA: TGTGCCAGCAGCTCAACTAGTGGGGGCTCATGGGAGCAGTACTTC
CDR3 protein: CASSSTSGGSWEQYF
D gene: NA
clone size: NA
J gene: TRBJ2-7
V gene: TRBV9

CDR3 DNA: TGTGCCAGCAGTGAGACAGGGGGGAATCAGCCCCAGCATTTT
CDR3 protein: CASSETGGNQPQHF
D gene: TRBD1
clone size: NA
J gene: TRBJ1-5
V gene: TRBV25-1

CDR3 DNA: TGTGCCAGCTCACGGGGACAGGGGCCAACCGGGGAGCTGTTTTTT
CDR3 protein: CASSRGQGPTGELFF
D gene: TRBD1
clone size: NA
J gene: TRBJ2-2
V gene: TRBV18

CDR3 DNA: TGCGCCAGCAGCAGGGGGCTAAGTTACAATGAGCAGTTCTTC
CDR3 protein: CASSRGLSYNEQFF
D gene: TRBD1
clone size: NA
J gene: TRBJ2-1
V gene: TRBV5-1

CDR3 DNA: TGCGCCAGTGGGCAGGGGGCTTCCGGGGAGCTGTTTTTT
CDR3 protein: CASGQGASGELFF
D gene: TRBD1
clone size: NA
J gene: TRBJ2-2
V gene: TRBV5-1

CDR3 DNA: TGTGCCAGCAGCTTAGATCCTGGGGATTACACTGAAGCTTTCTTT
CDR3 protein: CASSLDPGDYTEAFF
D gene: NA
clone size: NA
J gene: TRBJ1-1
V gene: TRBV11-2

CDR3 DNA: TGTGCCAGCAGCAAAGGGGGCGAAGATACGCAGTATTTT
CDR3 protein: CASSKGGEDTQYF
D gene: TRBD1
clone size: NA
J gene: TRBJ2-3
V gene: TRBV9

CDR3 DNA: TGTGCCAGCAGCTTCCAACCGACAGCCTCCTACGAGCAGTACTTC
CDR3 protein: CASSFQPTASYEQYF
D gene: NA
clone size: few
J gene: TRBJ2-7
V gene: TRBV7-2

CDR3 DNA: TGTGCCAGCAGTCAACTGCCAGCTTATAGCAATCAGCCCCAGCATTTT
CDR3 protein: CASSQLPAYSNQPQHF
D gene: NA
clone size: NA
J gene: TRBJ1-5
V gene: TRBV6-6

CDR3 DNA: TGTGCCTGGGGACTAGCGGGGAGCAATGAGCAGTTCTTC
CDR3 protein: CAWGLAGSNEQFF
D gene: TRBD2
clone size: NA
J gene: TRBJ2-1
V gene: TRBV30

CDR3 DNA: TGCGCCAGCAGCTTGGCCCTACAGGGGGCCTCGGGCAGCGAGCAGTACTTC
CDR3 protein: CASSLALQGASGSEQYF
D gene: TRBD1
clone size: NA
J gene: TRBJ2-7
V gene: TRBV5-1

CDR3 DNA: TGCGCCAGCAGCTCATGGGGCCCCCCTCACTCTGGGGCCAACGTCCTGACTTTC
CDR3 protein: CASSSWGPPHSGANVLTF
D gene: NA
clone size: NA
J gene: TRBJ2-6
V gene: TRBV5-1

CDR3 DNA: TGTGCCAGCAGACCTACAGGGGGCGGTGAAAAACTGTTTTTT
CDR3 protein: CASRPTGGGEKLFF
D gene: TRBD1
clone size: NA
J gene: TRBJ1-4
V gene: TRBV27

CDR3 DNA: TGTGCCTGGAGTGTGGCAGGGGGGAGCACCGGGGAGCTGTTTTTT
CDR3 protein: CAWSVAGGSTGELFF
D gene: NA
clone size: NA
J gene: TRBJ2-2
V gene: TRBV30

CDR3 DNA: TGTGCCAGCAGCCCCGATGGCCAGCCCCAGCATTTT
CDR3 protein: CASSPDGQPQHF
D gene: NA
clone size: NA
J gene: TRBJ1-5
V gene: TRBV7-9

CDR3 DNA: TGTGCCAGCTCACCACTAGCGTTTGGCAGTTACGGGGAGCTGTTTTTT
CDR3 protein: CASSPLAFGSYGELFF
D gene: NA
clone size: NA
J gene: TRBJ2-2
V gene: TRBV18

CDR3 DNA: TGCGCCAGCAGCCCCAGACGAGGCACAGATACGCAGTATTTT
CDR3 protein: CASSPRRGTDTQYF
D gene: NA
clone size: NA
J gene: TRBJ2-3
V gene: TRBV5-1

CDR3 DNA: TGTGCCAGCAGCTTAGACACTAGCGGGAGTAACAATGAGCAGTTCTTC
CDR3 protein: CASSLDTSGSNNEQFF
D gene: TRBD2
clone size: NA
J gene: TRBJ2-1
V gene: TRBV11-2

CDR3 DNA: TGTGCCAGCAGCCCTTTGACAGGGGGCGCAGATACGCAGTATTTT
CDR3 protein: CASSPLTGGADTQYF
D gene: TRBD1
clone size: NA
J gene: TRBJ2-3
V gene: TRBV9

CDR3 DNA: TGCGCCAGCAGCCAAGGTGTTGGGCTTACCTACGAGCAGTACTTC
CDR3 protein: CASSQGVGLTYEQYF
D gene: NA
clone size: NA
J gene: TRBJ2-7
V gene: TRBV4-1

CDR3 DNA: TGCGCCAGCAGCCAAGATTGGGTGACAGGGGGCATCAAGGATACGCAGTATTTT
CDR3 protein: CASSQDWVTGGIKDTQYF
D gene: TRBD1
clone size: NA
J gene: TRBJ2-3
V gene: TRBV4-3

CDR3 DNA: TGTGCCAGCAGAGTCTCCACCGGGGAGCTGTTTTTT
CDR3 protein: CASRVSTGELFF
D gene: NA
clone size: NA
J gene: TRBJ2-2
V gene: TRBV6-5

CDR3 DNA: TGTGCCAGCAGCTTAGGGGGACTAGCGGGAGCTTACAATGAGCAGTTCTTC
CDR3 protein: CASSLGGLAGAYNEQFF
D gene: TRBD2
clone size: NA
J gene: TRBJ2-1
V gene: TRBV11-3

CDR3 DNA: TGTGCCAGCAGTTTGGACGCCGCTAAATATGGCTACACCTTC
CDR3 protein: CASSLDAAKYGYTF
D gene: NA
clone size: NA
J gene: TRBJ1-2
V gene: TRBV28

CDR3 DNA: TGTGCCAGCAGCTGGAAGACTAGTGACGAGCAGTACTTC
CDR3 protein: CASSWKTSDEQYF
D gene: NA
clone size: NA
J gene: TRBJ2-7
V gene: TRBV7-2

CDR3 DNA: TGTGCCAGCAAGGGAACAGACTATAGCAATCAGCCCCAGCATTTT
CDR3 protein: CASKGTDYSNQPQHF
D gene: NA
clone size: NA
J gene: TRBJ1-5
V gene: TRBV2

CDR3 DNA: TGTGCCAGCAGCTTAAATAGACTAGCGCCTCAGACCCAGTACTTC
CDR3 protein: CASSLNRLAPQTQYF
D gene: TRBD2
clone size: NA
J gene: TRBJ2-5
V gene: TRBV11-2

CDR3 DNA: TGTGCCAGCAGCGGACTAGCGGGGGGAGCCAAAAACATTCAGTACTTC
CDR3 protein: CASSGLAGGAKNIQYF
D gene: TRBD2
clone size: NA
J gene: TRBJ2-4
V gene: TRBV5-4

CDR3 DNA: TGTGCCAGCAGCCAAGTCAGCGTTTACGAGCAGTACTTC
CDR3 protein: CASSQVSVYEQYF
D gene: NA
clone size: few
J gene: TRBJ2-7
V gene: TRBV14

CDR3 DNA: TGTGCCAGTAGTCCCCCGGGGGGAGGAGGTGATACGCAGTATTTT
CDR3 protein: CASSPPGGGGDTQYF
D gene: TRBD2
clone size: NA
J gene: TRBJ2-3
V gene: TRBV19

CDR3 DNA: TGTGCCAGCAGCCAACAGGGGTCCCCCTCCTACGAGCAGTACTTC
CDR3 protein: CASSQQGSPSYEQYF
D gene: TRBD1
clone size: NA
J gene: TRBJ2-7
V gene: TRBV7-9

CDR3 DNA: TGTGCCAGGAAAACCTCAGGGGGAAATGAGCAGTTCTTC
CDR3 protein: CARKTSGGNEQFF
D gene: TRBD1
clone size: NA
J gene: TRBJ2-1
V gene: TRBV2

CDR3 DNA: TGCGCCAGCAGTCTAGCCGTAGGGGAAGGCTACGAGCAGTACTTC
CDR3 protein: CASSLAVGEGYEQYF
D gene: NA
clone size: NA
J gene: TRBJ2-7
V gene: TRBV10-1

CDR3 DNA: TGTGCCAGCAGCTTAGTACAGGGCGACTCACCCCTCCACTTT
CDR3 protein: CASSLVQGDSPLHF
D gene: NA
clone size: NA
J gene: TRBJ1-6
V gene: TRBV7-2

CDR3 DNA: TGTGCCAGCAGCTGGACAGGGGGAACAGATACGCAGTATTTT
CDR3 protein: CASSWTGGTDTQYF
D gene: TRBD1
clone size: NA
J gene: TRBJ2-3
V gene: TRBV5-4

CDR3 DNA: TGTGCCAGCAGGGACCCCCGGACGGGCTATGGCTACACCTTC
CDR3 protein: CASRDPRTGYGYTF
D gene: NA
clone size: NA
J gene: TRBJ1-2
V gene: TRBV6-6

CDR3 DNA: TGTGCCAGCAGCCCACTCGTAGCGGTCACAGATACGCAGTATTTT
CDR3 protein: CASSPLVAVTDTQYF
D gene: NA
clone size: NA
J gene: TRBJ2-3
V gene: TRBV5-5

CDR3 DNA: TGTGCCTGGACGGATGTCTACGAGCAGTACTTC
CDR3 protein: CAWTDVYEQYF
D gene: NA
clone size: NA
J gene: TRBJ2-7
V gene: TRBV30

CDR3 DNA: TGCGCCAGCAGCTTGGACGGGACAGGTCCACAAGAGACCCAGTACTTC
CDR3 protein: CASSLDGTGPQETQYF
D gene: TRBD1
clone size: few
J gene: TRBJ2-5
V gene: TRBV5-1

CDR3 DNA: TGTGCCAGCAGCGGCCGCAGGGGGCAAGCCTATGGCTACACCTTC
CDR3 protein: CASSGRRGQAYGYTF
D gene: TRBD1
clone size: NA
J gene: TRBJ1-2
V gene: TRBV9

CDR3 DNA: TGTGCCAGCAGCTTAGGGACTCCCACAGATACGCAGTATTTT
CDR3 protein: CASSLGTPTDTQYF
D gene: NA
clone size: few
J gene: TRBJ2-3
V gene: TRBV7-6

CDR3 DNA: TGTGCCAGCAGCTCAGGGAGCCAGAGCACTGAAGCTTTCTTT
CDR3 protein: CASSSGSQSTEAFF
D gene: NA
clone size: NA
J gene: TRBJ1-1
V gene: TRBV11-3

CDR3 DNA: TGTGCCAGCAGTTACTACGCAGGGTTTAATGAAAAACTGTTTTTT
CDR3 protein: CASSYYAGFNEKLFF
D gene: NA
clone size: few
J gene: TRBJ1-4
V gene: TRBV6-6

CDR3 DNA: TGTGCCAGTAGTACCACCGGGCCTGAATCCTCCTATAATTCACCCCTCCACTTT
CDR3 protein: CASSTTGPESSYNSPLHF
D gene: NA
clone size: NA
J gene: TRBJ1-6
V gene: TRBV19